A selection of T cell receptor beta chains follows, all from one sample in a study of blood T cell repertoires in COVID-19. Using immunoSEQ multiplex PCR, the repertoire was profiled, and TCRdb retains in-frame clones only, with some absent. The repertoire holds 330,000 or so clones, with under 95% as singletons. Source material: PBMCs or T cells enriched from blood (not recorded which). All receptors derive from a woman aged 30 to 39 who had recovered from COVID-19. Each CDR3 is given with its conserved first and last residue. The D gene is left open where the match is weak. Clone sizes are given selectively: once, few, many, or a class where the clone is expanded.

NA	TRBJ1-5	NA	TRBV12-3/TRBV12-4	TGTGCCAGCAGTTTTGCGGGTAGTGGGCCCCAGCATTTT	CASSFAGSGPQHF
NA	TRBJ2-5	NA	TRBV10-3	TGTGCCATCAGTGATCAGGGGATTACACGGGAGACCCAGTACTTC	CAISDQGITRETQYF
once	TRBJ1-6	TRBD1	TRBV7-2	TGTGCCAGCACAAGGGACAGATTCAATTCACCCCTCCACTTT	CASTRDRFNSPLHF
NA	TRBJ1-2	TRBD1	TRBV4-3	TGCGCCAGCAGCCAAGTTGTGGCAGGGGGCGCTTATGGCTACACCTTC	CASSQVVAGGAYGYTF
NA	TRBJ1-3	NA	TRBV3-1/TRBV3-2	TGTGCCAGCAGCGCAGGGACAAAACTTGAGGGAAACACCATATATTTT	CASSAGTKLEGNTIYF
NA	TRBJ2-7	TRBD1	TRBV5-1	TGCGCCAGCAGCTCACAGGGGCGCGAGCAGTACTTC	CASSSQGREQYF
NA	TRBJ2-1	NA	TRBV28	TGTGCCAGCAGTTTGGGCAGGGTCGGCGATGAGCAGTTCTTC	CASSLGRVGDEQFF
NA	TRBJ2-7	NA	TRBV9	TGTGCCAGCAGCGTAGCCTGGGGAGGTGAGCAGTACTTC	CASSVAWGGEQYF
once	TRBJ1-5	NA	TRBV30	TGTGCCTGGAGTCGAGGAACTAGCAATCAGCCCCAGCATTTT	CAWSRGTSNQPQHF
NA	TRBJ1-2	NA	TRBV28	TGTGCCAGCAGGCTGGGGGCGCTAGGATTGTATGGCTACACCTTC	CASRLGALGLYGYTF
NA	TRBJ1-1	NA	TRBV3-1/TRBV3-2	TGTGCCAGCAGCCAAGCAGGGATTGTGAAAGCTTTCTTT	CASSQAGIVKAFF
NA	TRBJ2-1	NA	TRBV28	TGTGCCAGCAGTTCTAGCGCCGGGGCCTACAATGAGCAGTTCTTC	CASSSSAGAYNEQFF
NA	TRBJ1-5	NA	TRBV4-1	TGCGCCAGCAGCCAAGATCTCGGGGGGCCTAGCAATCAGCCCCAGCATTTT	CASSQDLGGPSNQPQHF
NA	TRBJ1-1	TRBD1	TRBV5-4	TGTGCCAGCAGCGATGGACAGGGGGCGGGTACTGAAGCTTTCTTT	CASSDGQGAGTEAFF
NA	TRBJ2-7	TRBD1	TRBV3-1/TRBV3-2	TGTGCCAGCAGCCCGCCCCATGGGACAGAGAGCTACGAGCAGTACTTC	CASSPPHGTESYEQYF
NA	TRBJ1-2	TRBD1	TRBV28	TGTGCCAGCAGTTACGGACAGGGAGGGTATGGCTACACCTTC	CASSYGQGGYGYTF
once	TRBJ2-4	TRBD2	TRBV14	TGTGCCAGCAGCCAAGTTGCGGGGGTTAGGAGCATTCAGTACTTC	CASSQVAGVRSIQYF
NA	TRBJ1-1	TRBD1	TRBV3-1/TRBV3-2	TGTGCCAGCAGCCAAGTATTAACAGGGGCCACTGAAGCTTTCTTT	CASSQVLTGATEAFF
NA	TRBJ1-2	TRBD1	TRBV2	TGTGCCAGCATGATACAGGGGGTGTATGGCTACACCTTC	CASMIQGVYGYTF
few	TRBJ1-2	TRBD1	TRBV27	TGTGCCAGCAGTAGAACCGGGACAGGGGCATATGGCTACACCTTC	CASSRTGTGAYGYTF
NA	TRBJ2-1	NA	TRBV27	TGTGCCAGCAGTTCGACAGGCCGGGATGAGCAGTTCTTC	CASSSTGRDEQFF
NA	TRBJ1-2	NA	TRBV5-1	TGCGCCAGCAGCCCCGTCGGAGAAATTAACTATGGCTACACCTTC	CASSPVGEINYGYTF
NA	TRBJ2-7	TRBD1	TRBV10-3	TGTGCCATAAGACAGGGGTACGAGCAGTACTTC	CAIRQGYEQYF
NA	TRBJ2-7	NA	TRBV10-3	TGTGCCATCAGTGAGTCGATGGAGCCCCGGCTCTACGAGCAGTACTTC	CAISESMEPRLYEQYF
NA	TRBJ1-1	NA	TRBV6-5	TGTGCCAGCAGTTACTCGGTCGGGGGACGCCTAGTGGAAGCTTTCTTT	CASSYSVGGRLVEAFF
NA	TRBJ1-1	TRBD1	TRBV5-1	TGCGCCAGCAGCCCTGACAGGGGGAACACTGAAGCTTTCTTT	CASSPDRGNTEAFF
NA	TRBJ1-5	NA	TRBV18	TGTGCCAGCTCACTCCTTCAGGGCGACAATCAGCCCCAGCATTTT	CASSLLQGDNQPQHF
few	TRBJ2-1	NA	TRBV4-1	TGCGCCAGCAGCCAAGATAGTAGCTCCTACAATGAGCAGTTCTTC	CASSQDSSSYNEQFF
NA	TRBJ1-4	NA	TRBV10-3	TGTGCCATCAGTGAAATGTCGGGAGGCCCGGGAGTTGAAAAACTGTTTTTT	CAISEMSGGPGVEKLFF
NA	TRBJ2-7	NA	TRBV6-5	TGTGCCAGCACTACACCCGGGGGACCCTACGAGCAGTACTTC	CASTTPGGPYEQYF
NA	TRBJ2-5	TRBD2	TRBV6-4	TGTGCCAGCATCGGACTAGCGGGAGTATGGTACCAAGAGACCCAGTACTTC	CASIGLAGVWYQETQYF
NA	TRBJ1-2	NA	TRBV6-2/TRBV6-3	TGTGCCAGCAGTTACCAGGTCCACTACACCTTC	CASSYQVHYTF
NA	TRBJ2-5	NA	TRBV3-1/TRBV3-2	TGTGCCAGCAGCCAAGGACGAGGCGAGTACTTC	CASSQGRGEYF
NA	TRBJ2-2	NA	TRBV27	TGTGCCAGCAGTTTGGGTCAGCGGCCCGGGGAGCTGTTTTTT	CASSLGQRPGELFF
NA	TRBJ1-2	NA	TRBV5-4	TGTGCCAGCAGCTTGGCGCAGGGGAGCCATGGCTACACCTTC	CASSLAQGSHGYTF
NA	TRBJ1-4	NA	TRBV18	TGTGCCAGCTCACCATCTGGAGGGGACGAAAAACTGTTTTTT	CASSPSGGDEKLFF
NA	TRBJ1-6	NA	TRBV4-1	TGCGCCAGCAGCCAAGATCTGCGGGGGTCCCTCCACTTT	CASSQDLRGSLHF
NA	TRBJ1-2	TRBD1	TRBV28	TGTGCCAGCTCCACCCGGACAGGGGTGGTAGGTGGCTACACCTTC	CASSTRTGVVGGYTF
NA	TRBJ1-1	TRBD1	TRBV3-1/TRBV3-2	TGTGCCAGCAGCCAGTACAGGGGGCTGAACACTGAAGCTTTCTTT	CASSQYRGLNTEAFF
NA	TRBJ1-2	NA	TRBV5-6	TGTGCCAGCAGCTTAAGTCCAGGGGAAGGCTACACCTTC	CASSLSPGEGYTF